The 8 T cell receptor beta chains in this list originate from one sample, sequenced in a study of blood T cell repertoires in COVID-19. Method: immunoSEQ multiplex PCR; TCRdb's copy keeps in-frame clones and lacks some. The table has about 150,000 clones, roughly 84% seen once. Material for sequencing was peripheral blood. These receptors all come from a woman in her fifties or sixties in a cohort sampled during active or convalescent COVID-19.

This clone was counted a few times. CDR3 residues: CASSTGQGRSSEQYF. CDR3 bases: TGTGCCAGCTCAACAGGACAGGGTCGAAGTAGCGAGCAGTACTTC. The chain recombines TRBV18 with TRBJ2-7, with 8 positions matching TRBD1. Per the germline V gene, CDR1 is KGHSH and CDR2 is LQKENI. After removal of 5 bases from V and 6 bases from J, the junction contained 12 bases not matched to a gene. The CDR3 runs 15 residues.

CDR3 coding DNA: TGTGCCAGCAGTTATTTTCTAGCGGGGTATAATGAGCAGTTCTTC. It is translated as CASSYFLAGYNEQFF. The V call is TRBV6-2 or TRBV6-3, the J call TRBJ2-1, with TRBD2 matching 9 bases. V gave up 3 bases and J gave up 7 bases; unmatched junction bases: 7. This CDR3 spans 15 amino acids. CDR1 MNHEY and CDR2 SVGEGT come from the germline V gene.

Only a few counts were recorded for this clone. The CDR3 is CASSSIAKTNTEAFF. CDR3 DNA: TGTGCCAGTAGTAGCATAGCAAAAACGAACACTGAAGCTTTCTTT. This sequence joins TRBV19 and TRBJ1-1; no reliable D call. The length of the CDR3 is 15 residues. V shed 4 bases and J shed 1 base, with 13 bases lying between them. From germline, CDR1 is LNHDA and CDR2 SQIVND (reference sequence). The full variable domain, with the rest looked up from reference TRBV19 and TRBJ1-1, is DGGITQSPKYLFRKEGQNVTLSCEQNLNHDAMYWYRQDPGQGLRLIYYSQIVNDFQKGDIAEGYSVSREKKESFPLTVTSAQKNPTAFYLCASSSIAKTNTEAFFGQGTRLTVV.

The V call is TRBV2, the J call TRBJ2-3; 7 bases match TRBD2. V gave up 11 bases and J gave up 2 bases; unmatched junction bases: 4. Germline CDR1 is SNHLY and CDR2 is FYNNEI. The CDR3 runs to 12 residues. The CDR3 sequence: CAGGGFTDTQYF. CDR3 bases: TGTGCCGGCGGGGGTTTCACAGATACGCAGTATTTT. The whole variable domain, filled in from reference TRBV2 and TRBJ2-3, reads EPEVTQTPSHQVTQMGQEVILRCVPISNHLYFYWYRQILGQKVEFLVSFYNNEISEKSEIFDDQFSVERPDGSNFTLKIRSTKLEDSAMYFCAGGGFTDTQYFGPGTRLTVL.

In DNA, the CDR3 is TGTGCCAGCAGTCCAGGGTCTGGGCCGGGTTCACCCCTCCACTTT. Encoded protein: CASSPGSGPGSPLHF. The rearrangement uses TRBV28 and TRBJ1-6; tentatively, D is TRBD1 (5 bases). CDR3 size: 15 residues. Germline V gives CDR1 MDHEN, CDR2 SYDVKM. Trimming took off 5 bases at V and 9 bases at J, with 17 bases between the two ends.

V is TRBV5-4 and J is TRBJ1-2, with D unresolved. The CDR3 contains 15 residues. Germline V CDR1 and CDR2: SGHNT, YYREEE (reference sequence). Trimming removed 1 base at V and 3 bases at J, with 13 bases between. CDR3 residues: CASSLPLAEYYGYTF. The CDR3 DNA follows: TGTGCCAGCAGCTTGCCTCTGGCGGAATACTATGGCTACACCTTC.

V gene TRBV6-5 combines with J gene TRBJ1-4, with TRBD1 matching 7 bases. This CDR3 spans 16 amino acids. V gave up 4 bases and J gave up 5 bases; unmatched junction bases: 10. CDR1 MNHEY and CDR2 SVGAGI come from the germline V gene. The CDR3 sequence: CASSFTQTGLNEKLFF. DNA for the CDR3: TGTGCCAGCAGTTTTACCCAGACAGGGTTAAATGAAAAACTGTTTTTT.

The CDR3 DNA sequence: TGTGCCAGTAGCTCAACGACACGAAAACAGGGTCGGGGCGGCTACACCTTC. This encodes CASSSTTRKQGRGGYTF. V gene TRBV19 combines with J gene TRBJ1-2, with D possibly being TRBD1 (6 bases). Germline CDR1 LNHDA, CDR2 SQIVND (reference sequence). The V end was cut by 6 bases, the J end by 8 bases, with 28 bases between. The CDR3 extends over 17 amino acids.